This entry concerns a single T cell receptor beta chain. The source of the sample is a study of blood T cell repertoires in COVID-19. V was shortened by 0 bases and J by 0 bases, with 9 bases between the two germline ends. CDR1 is SGHNT, CDR2 YYREEE, per germline (reference sequence). CDR3 length: 15 amino acids. Original processing methods: Amplification from reference gene primers served as the basis for estimated nucleated cell counts. This table comes from immunoSEQ multiplex PCR, and its TCRdb copy is limited to in-frame clones, with some not included. V, J and clone size reflect that table, while D and trimming were determined from the DNA. The top ten clones hold 12% of a sample with 120,000 or so clones, over 80% of them seen once.

This chain links TRBV5-4 with TRBJ1-1, with D hard to call. The origin of this receptor is a man between 60 and 75 years old with acute or convalescent COVID-19. The sample consisted of peripheral blood. The DNA for the CDR3 is TGTGCCAGCAGCTTGGGGCGGGCCATGAACACTGAAGCTTTCTTT. The encoded protein is CASSLGRAMNTEAFF.